The 30 T cell receptor beta chains presented below share a single source sample, sequenced in a study of OX40 agonist ivuxolimab in advanced cancers. Data came from immunoSEQ multiplex PCR; TCRdb stores just in-frame clones and leaves some out. The sample carries more than 85,000 clones, around nine tenths recorded once. The specimen comprised CD4+ or CD8+ T cells sorted from blood, sampled in a trial of the OX40 agonist ivuxolimab. These receptors came from an adult with an advanced solid tumor such as melanoma, head and neck, liver or kidney cancer.

Regarding this clone: The conserved closing phenylalanine or tryptophan is absent in this CDR3, likely reflecting a read error. This chain connects TRBV5-5 to TRBJ1-6; weak D call: TRBD1 (6 bases). The CDR3 consists of 15 residues. The germline gives CDR1 SGHKS, CDR2 YYEKEE (reference sequence). Trimming removed 7 bases at V and 7 bases at J, with 18 bases between. The CDR3 DNA reads TGTGCCAGCTTACCAGAATGGGGGCGAAATTCACCCCTCCACCTT. This encodes CASLPEWGRNSPLHL.

The chain is built from TRBV18 and TRBJ1-1; D is perhaps TRBD1 (5 bases). Per germline, CDR1 KGHSH and CDR2 LQKENI. This CDR3 region has 15 residues. V shed 6 bases and J shed 5 bases, with 19 bases lying between them. The chain's CDR3 is CASSPGSGLRTEAFF. In DNA, the CDR3 is TGTGCCAGCTCCCCTGGGTCGGGGCTGAGGACTGAAGCTTTCTTT.

The chain links TRBV19 to TRBJ2-3, with 7 nucleotides matching TRBD2. The CDR3 loop spans 14 amino acids. Germline V CDR1 and CDR2: LNHDA, SQIVND (reference sequence). Germline trimming cut 1 base from V and 5 bases from J; bases unmatched to any gene: 3. The chain's CDR3 is CASSIVGGKDTQYF. The CDR3 region has the DNA TGTGCCAGTAGTATAGTGGGGGGGAAAGATACGCAGTATTTT.

The chain recombines TRBV5-4 with TRBJ2-5; TRBD2 matches 10 bases. This CDR3 region has 15 residues. V trimming: 1 base; J trimming: 5 bases; junction bases outside the gene matches: 5. The germline V gene encodes CDR1 SGHNT and CDR2 YYREEE (reference sequence). CDR3 protein: CASSLQRGGFETQYF. For the CDR3, the DNA is TGTGCCAGCAGCTTGCAGCGGGGGGGCTTCGAGACCCAGTACTTC.

The V call is TRBV15, the J call TRBJ1-1; D is possibly TRBD1 (5 bases). The CDR3 runs to 15 residues. Germline V gene sequence: CDR1 LNHNV, CDR2 YYDKDF (reference sequence). V was shortened by 1 base and J by 1 base, with 10 bases between the two germline ends. This chain's CDR3 is CATSRAGPGNTEAFF. The DNA for the CDR3 is TGTGCCACCAGCAGAGCGGGGCCAGGGAACACTGAAGCTTTCTTT.

As for this clone: As the CDR3 is not closed by the conserved phenylalanine or tryptophan, this likely results from a read error. This sequence joins TRBV18 and TRBJ1-6, with D tentatively TRBD1 (6 bases). Between the trimmed V and J ends, which lost 2 bases and 4 bases, there was a span of 12 bases. Germline CDR1 reads KGHSH; CDR2 reads LQKENI. This CDR3 has 16 residues. In nucleotides, the CDR3 is TGTGCCAGCTCACCATACCCAGGGGCGTATAATTCACCCCTCCACCTT. Protein sequence: CASSPYPGAYNSPLHL.

The chain is built from TRBV11-1 and TRBJ2-5; D may be TRBD1 (5 bases). This CDR3 has 14 amino acids. Per the germline V gene, CDR1 is SGHAT and CDR2 is FQDESV (reference sequence). V was shortened by 8 bases and J by 5 bases, with 18 bases between the two germline ends. CDR3 in amino acids: CASALGRARETQYF. The DNA for the CDR3 is TGTGCCAGCGCCCTCGGCAGGGCGAGGGAGACCCAGTACTTC.

The rearrangement links TRBV6-5 to TRBJ1-1; the match to TRBD1 covers 9 bases. The germline V gene has CDR1 MNHEY and CDR2 SVGAGI. This CDR3 has 14 residues. J was trimmed by 4 bases and V by 2 bases; bases with no gene match: 2. CDR3 sequence reads: CASSYNRGPTEAFF. The CDR3 bases are TGTGCCAGCAGTTACAACAGGGGGCCCACTGAAGCTTTCTTT.

This clone has only one observation. The chain carries TRBV27 and TRBJ1-2; 8 positions agree with TRBD1. The trim removed 5 bases at V and 6 bases at J, leaving 11 bases unmatched. The CDR3 consists of 15 residues. Per the germline V gene, CDR1 is MNHEY and CDR2 is SMNVEV (reference sequence). The CDR3 nucleotides read TGTGCCAGCAGTCCATGGACAGGGACTTTGAATGGCTACACCTTC. This gives the protein CASSPWTGTLNGYTF.

The rearrangement joins TRBV12-5 to TRBJ1-5; tentatively, D is TRBD1 (6 bases). V shed 5 bases and J shed 6 bases, with 11 bases lying between them. The germline gives CDR1 LGHNT, CDR2 FRNRAP. This CDR3 is built from 13 residues. CDR3 sequence: CASGTEGGQPQHF. The DNA for the CDR3 is TGTGCTAGTGGTACTGAGGGGGGTCAGCCCCAGCATTTT.

This clone occurred once. This chain joins TRBV5-1 and TRBJ2-3; D ambiguous. CDR3 length: 13 amino acids. Per germline, CDR1 SGHRS and CDR2 YFSETQ. Trimming removed 5 bases at V and 8 bases at J, with 15 bases between. This chain's CDR3 is CASSERATRTQYF. CDR3 nucleotides: TGCGCCAGCAGTGAAAGGGCTACACGTACGCAGTATTTT.

The V gene is TRBV7-3, the J gene TRBJ2-2, with D possibly matching TRBD1 (6 bases). The CDR3 has 17 amino acids. Germline V gene sequence: CDR1 SGHTA, CDR2 FQGTGA. The V end lost 5 bases, the J end lost 0 bases, and 16 bases lay between the germline ends. In DNA, the CDR3 is TGTGCCAGCAGCGGAGAGGTCCAGGGGACGAACACCGGGGAGCTGTTTTTT. Protein product: CASSGEVQGTNTGELFF.

This chain links TRBV2 with TRBJ2-7; D may correspond to TRBD1 or TRBD2 (5 bases each). Germline assignment: CDR1 SNHLY and CDR2 FYNNEI. V was shortened by 7 bases and J by 1 base, with 14 bases between the two germline ends. The length of the CDR3 is 14 residues. CDR3 coding DNA: TGTGCCAGCACCCAGGGACGCATGTCCTACGAGCAGTACTTC. Protein product: CASTQGRMSYEQYF.

The gene calls are TRBV14 and TRBJ1-2; D gene ambiguous. CDR1 is SGHDN, CDR2 FVKESK, per germline. This CDR3 is built from 13 residues. V was clipped by 0 bases and J by 8 bases, with 10 bases between them. The CDR3 DNA follows: TGTGCCAGCAGCCAAGACCTGGGCCGCGGCTACACCTTC. It codes for CASSQDLGRGYTF.

The V and J genes are TRBV5-1 and TRBJ2-1; D is perhaps TRBD1 (6 bases). Trimming took 5 bases from V and 0 from J, leaving 18 bases between them. The CDR3 runs to 17 residues. Germline V gene data show CDR1 as SGHRS and CDR2 as YFSETQ. The CDR3, as DNA: TGCGCCAGCAGGTTTAGTGGGGGCCGGAGCTCCTACAATGAGCAGTTCTTC. Protein sequence: CASRFSGGRSSYNEQFF. Drawing the rest from reference TRBV5-1 and TRBJ2-1, the complete variable domain is KAGVTQTPRYLIKTRGQQVTLSCSPISGHRSVSWYQQTPGQGLQFLFEYFSETQRNKGNFPGRFSGRQFSNSRSEMNVSTLELGDSALYLCASRFSGGRSSYNEQFFGPGTRLTVL.

The rearrangement uses TRBV11-2 and TRBJ2-3; D is undetermined. The CDR3 sequence is 16 residues long. The V gene lost 6 bases and the J gene lost 0 bases, with 16 bases spanning the gap. Per the germline V gene, CDR1 is SGHAT and CDR2 is FQNNGV. CDR3 protein: CASSSQRRASTDTQYF. In DNA, the CDR3 is TGTGCCAGCAGTAGTCAGCGCCGAGCTAGCACAGATACGCAGTATTTT.

The chain has TRBV28 and TRBJ1-1; D is undetermined. The germline V gene has CDR1 MDHEN and CDR2 SYDVKM. This CDR3 comprises 15 residues. V lost 5 bases and J 0 bases, leaving 13 bases between the germline ends. The CDR3 sequence is CASSPPRRMNTEAFF. The CDR3, as DNA: TGTGCCAGCAGTCCGCCCAGACGGATGAACACTGAAGCTTTCTTT. The variable domain in full, with the rest retrieved from reference TRBV28 and TRBJ1-1, is DVKVTQSSRYLVKRTGEKVFLECVQDMDHENMFWYRQDPGLGLRLIYFSYDVKMKEKGDIPEGYSVSREKKERFSLILESASTNQTSMYLCASSPPRRMNTEAFFGQGTRLTVV.

The chain employs TRBV11-3 and TRBJ2-1, with D possibly matching TRBD2 (6 bases). CDR3 length: 17 residues. Per germline, CDR1 SGHNT and CDR2 YENEEA. Trimming cost V 4 bases and J 1 base, with 17 bases left between them. The CDR3 loop reads CASSSSGGGSSYNEQFF. The CDR3 DNA sequence: TGTGCCAGCAGCTCCAGCGGCGGAGGGTCTTCCTACAATGAGCAGTTCTTC.

The chain carries TRBV5-1 and TRBJ1-4; D possibly corresponds to TRBD1 (6 bases). Germline CDR1 reads SGHRS; CDR2 reads YFSETQ. The V and J ends lost 6 bases and 3 bases respectively, with 12 bases between them. The CDR3 loop spans 14 amino acids. The CDR3 DNA reads TGCGCCAGCACGGACAGTTTCGCTAATGAAAAACTGTTTTTT. This sequence encodes CASTDSFANEKLFF. The entire variable domain, with the rest obtained from reference TRBV5-1 and TRBJ1-4, is as follows: KAGVTQTPRYLIKTRGQQVTLSCSPISGHRSVSWYQQTPGQGLQFLFEYFSETQRNKGNFPGRFSGRQFSNSRSEMNVSTLELGDSALYLCASTDSFANEKLFFGSGTQLSVL.

The rearrangement links TRBV10-1 to TRBJ1-6; 7 bases are shared with TRBD1. Germline V gene lookup returns CDR1 WNHNN and CDR2 SYGVQD (reference sequence). CDR3 length: 13 amino acids. V gave up 7 bases and J gave up 10 bases; unmatched junction bases: 7. CDR3 in amino acids: CASTDRVQSPLHF. CDR3 in DNA: TGCGCCAGCACCGACAGGGTGCAGTCACCCCTCCACTTT.

The rearrangement joins TRBV7-8 to TRBJ2-1; D possibly corresponds to TRBD1 (5 bases). The CDR3 is 16 amino acids. Trimming left V 0 bases short and J 3 bases short, with 12 bases between. Per germline, CDR1 SGHVS and CDR2 FQNEAQ. The CDR3 region has the DNA TGTGCCAGCAGCTTAGCCCAGGGTGAAATCTACAATGAGCAGTTCTTC. This encodes CASSLAQGEIYNEQFF.

This clone was seen once. The chain uses TRBV4-1 and TRBJ1-5; unclear D gene. The ends were cut back, 0 bases at V and 9 bases at J, with 27 bases in the middle. Germline V CDR1 and CDR2: MGHRA, YSYEKL. The CDR3 extends over 19 amino acids. This chain's CDR3 is CASSQDLGRFRKDKRPQHF. As DNA, the CDR3 is TGCGCCAGCAGCCAAGATTTGGGAAGATTTAGAAAGGATAAGCGGCCCCAGCATTTT.

The count of this clone is one. The CDR3 spells CASSPTKNSPLHF. Written as DNA, the CDR3 is TGTGCCAGCTCACCAACCAAGAATTCACCCCTCCACTTT. The chain uses TRBV18 and TRBJ1-6; D call uncertain. Per germline, CDR1 KGHSH and CDR2 LQKENI. CDR3 size: 13 residues. V lost 2 bases, J lost 7 bases, and 6 bases lay in between. Combining the CDR3 with reference TRBV18 and TRBJ1-6 gives the whole variable domain NAGVMQNPRHLVRRRGQEARLRCSPMKGHSHVYWYRQLPEEGLKFMVYLQKENIIDESGMPKERFSAEFPKEGPSILRIQQVVRGDSAAYFCASSPTKNSPLHFGNGTRLTVT.

The chain couples TRBV14 to TRBJ1-4; D is undetermined. The ends were cut back, 4 bases at V and 0 bases at J, with 12 bases in the middle. CDR3 size: 16 residues. Germline CDR1 reads SGHDN; CDR2 reads FVKESK. DNA of the CDR3: TGTGCCAGCAGCCGACTCTCTCTAGCAACTAATGAAAAACTGTTTTTT. Amino acid sequence: CASSRLSLATNEKLFF.

The chain employs TRBV5-1 and TRBJ2-3; the D gene is possibly TRBD2 (6 bases). There are 14 residues in the CDR3. V was shortened by 0 bases and J by 3 bases, with 8 bases between the two germline ends. Germline values: CDR1 SGHRS, CDR2 YFSETQ. CDR3 DNA sequence: TGCGCCAGCAGCTTGGAGGAGGGGACAGATACGCAGTATTTT. It specifies CASSLEEGTDTQYF.

CDR3 amino acids: CASSKETRGRVGHEAFF. The DNA for the CDR3 is TGTGCCAGCAGCAAAGAGACCAGGGGGCGCGTAGGTCATGAAGCTTTCTTT. V is TRBV21-1 and J is TRBJ1-1; TRBD1, the table's D call, was not compared with the DNA. TRBV21-1 is tagged as a pseudogene. CDR3 length: 17 amino acids.

The V and J genes are TRBV25-1 and TRBJ2-1; 7 positions agree with TRBD2. Germline V gene data show CDR1 as MGHDK and CDR2 as SYGVNS. J was trimmed by 7 bases and V by 5 bases; bases with no gene match: 5. The CDR3 has 13 amino acids. CDR3 loop: CASSFGTKNEQFF. Here the CDR3 DNA reads TGTGCCAGCAGTTTCGGGACTAAAAATGAGCAGTTCTTC.

The chain recombines TRBV15 with TRBJ2-1, with D tentatively TRBD2 (6 bases). V lost 0 bases and J 8 bases, leaving 11 bases between the germline ends. The CDR3 runs 14 residues. From germline, CDR1 is LNHNV and CDR2 YYDKDF (reference sequence). CDR3 sequence (DNA): TGTGCCACCAGCAGAGATATGGGGAGGCATGAGCAGTTCTTC. It specifies CATSRDMGRHEQFF.

The chain recombines TRBV19 with TRBJ2-5; no clear D gene. CDR1 LNHDA and CDR2 SQIVND come from the germline V gene (reference sequence). V was clipped by 1 base and J by 0 bases, with 6 bases between them. This CDR3 is 14 amino acids long. CDR3 region: CASSIGGNQETQYF. The CDR3 nucleotides read TGTGCCAGTAGTATAGGTGGGAACCAAGAGACCCAGTACTTC.

V gene TRBV5-4 combines with J gene TRBJ2-1, with TRBD2 as a possible D gene (5 bases). The germline CDR1 and CDR2 sequences are SGHNT and YYREEE (reference sequence). This CDR3 spans 15 amino acids. V lost 4 bases, J lost 4 bases, and 15 bases lay in between. The CDR3 DNA is TGTGCCAGCAGCCCGAGGGCGGATCCTTACAATGAGCAGTTCTTC. Residues: CASSPRADPYNEQFF.